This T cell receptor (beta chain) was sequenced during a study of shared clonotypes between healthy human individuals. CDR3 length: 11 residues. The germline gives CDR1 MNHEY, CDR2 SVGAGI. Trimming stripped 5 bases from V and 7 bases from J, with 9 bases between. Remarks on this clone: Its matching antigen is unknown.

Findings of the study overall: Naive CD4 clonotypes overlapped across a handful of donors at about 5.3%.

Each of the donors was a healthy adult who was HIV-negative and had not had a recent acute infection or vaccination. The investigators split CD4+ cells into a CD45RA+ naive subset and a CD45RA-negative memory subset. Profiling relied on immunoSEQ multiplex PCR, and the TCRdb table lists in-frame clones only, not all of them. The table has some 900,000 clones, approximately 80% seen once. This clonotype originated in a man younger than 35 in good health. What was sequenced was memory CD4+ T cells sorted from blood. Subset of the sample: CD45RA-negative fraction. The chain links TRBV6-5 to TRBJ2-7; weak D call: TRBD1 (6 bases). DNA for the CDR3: TGTGCCAGCAGTACAGGGAAAGAGCAGTACTTC. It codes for CASSTGKEQYF.